Shown below are 30 T cell receptor beta chains from a single sample sequenced in a study of blood T cell repertoires in COVID-19 (TCRdb year 2020). The library was produced with the immunoSEQ multiplex PCR assay. What TCRdb holds here is the immuneACCESS table cut down to in-frame rearrangements. Part of the clones is not present; checked against another copy, under half of the missing clones reflect an unresolved V gene, and the others are unexplained. The sample data list approximately 200,000 clones, and roughly nine tenths of these were observed just once. The ten top clones hold 2% to 2.5% of the sample. Sequencing was performed on peripheral blood. These receptors were obtained from a woman between 45 and 65 years old with acute or convalescent COVID-19.

The chain uses TRBV24-1 and TRBJ2-2; the D gene is possibly TRBD2 (6 bases). This CDR3 has 15 amino acids. Germline CDR1 reads KGHDR; CDR2 reads SFDVKD. V lost 10 bases to trimming and J lost 6 bases, with 20 bases between them. The CDR3 region has the DNA TGTGCCACGTCCCCGGGCGCCGGGAGTCCCGGGGAGCTGTTTTTT. Translated: CATSPGAGSPGELFF.

The chain recombines TRBV19 with TRBJ2-5, with 7 bases lining up with TRBD1. The CDR3 loop spans 14 amino acids. Germline assignment: CDR1 LNHDA and CDR2 SQIVND (reference sequence). With 5 bases clipped from V and 2 bases from J, the junction kept 5 bases outside the gene matches. In DNA form, the CDR3 reads TGTGCCAGTAGTGTCGTCAGGGGGCAAGAGACCCAGTACTTC. The encoded protein is CASSVVRGQETQYF.

This clone was found a few times. The chain employs TRBV11-2 and TRBJ1-2; no firm D call. The germline CDR1 and CDR2 sequences are SGHAT and FQNNGV. The length of the CDR3 is 12 residues. The ends were cut back, 7 bases at V and 2 bases at J, with 8 bases in the middle. The CDR3 bases are TGTGCCAGCAAAACAGCCAACTATGGCTACACCTTC. This codes for CASKTANYGYTF.

As DNA, the CDR3 is TGTGCCACCAGTGATACGGGATACAATGAGCAGTTCTTC. It yields the protein CATSDTGYNEQFF. J is TRBJ2-1 and V is TRBV24-1, with D possibly matching TRBD2 (5 bases). This CDR3 contains 13 residues. V gave up 3 bases and J gave up 4 bases, with 6 bases separating them. Germline V gene lookup returns CDR1 KGHDR and CDR2 SFDVKD.

The DNA of the CDR3 is TGCGCCAGCAGTCGCGTCCGGGGTCAGCCCCAGCATTTT. Its translation is CASSRVRGQPQHF. V usage is TRBV23-1 and J usage is TRBJ1-5; no clear D. TRBV23-1 is treated as an ORF (open reading frame) with a function not yet certain. The V end was cut by 4 bases, the J end by 6 bases, with 10 bases between. This CDR3 has 13 residues.

The chain recombines TRBV24-1 with TRBJ2-3; 10 bases are shared with TRBD2. The CDR3 loop spans 16 amino acids. With V trimmed by 7 bases and J by 9 bases, 15 bases remained unmatched. Germline V CDR1 and CDR2: KGHDR, SFDVKD. CDR3 DNA sequence: TGTGCCACCAGCCAGCCGGGGGCTAGCGGGGGTGGAACGCAGTATTTT. This sequence encodes CATSQPGASGGGTQYF.

J is TRBJ1-1 and V is TRBV5-1; 7 nucleotides agree with TRBD1. CDR1 and CDR2 from the germline V gene are SGHRS and YFSETQ. The CDR3 runs to 18 residues. Trimming removed 0 bases from V and 0 bases from J; junction bases left unmatched: 11. This chain's CDR3 is CASSLGPQGVGMNTEAFF. CDR3 in DNA: TGCGCCAGCAGCTTGGGGCCCCAGGGGGTGGGGATGAACACTGAAGCTTTCTTT.

The J gene is TRBJ1-5, the V gene TRBV19; TRBD1 matches at 8 bases. From germline, CDR1 is LNHDA and CDR2 SQIVND (reference sequence). CDR3 length: 14 amino acids. With 5 bases clipped from V and 7 bases from J, the junction kept 7 bases outside the gene matches. The CDR3 loop reads CASSQQGVGQPQHF. CDR3 DNA: TGTGCCAGTAGTCAACAGGGGGTAGGGCAGCCCCAGCATTTT.

The chain carries TRBV4-1 and TRBJ2-7, with TRBD2 matching over 10 bases. Germline V lookup: CDR1 MGHRA, CDR2 YSYEKL. The CDR3 sequence is 16 residues long. The junction had 13 bases not matched to a gene; V was cut back by 4 bases and J by 7 bases. CDR3 coding DNA: TGCGCCAGCAGCCCTCTCAGGCTAGCGGGAGAAGGAGAGCAGTACTTC. As protein: CASSPLRLAGEGEQYF.

The gene calls are TRBV11-2 and TRBJ1-2, with 7 bases matching TRBD1. Looked up from germline, CDR1 is SGHAT and CDR2 is FQNNGV. With V trimmed by 0 bases and J by 3 bases, 4 bases remained unmatched. The CDR3 extends over 15 amino acids. This chain's CDR3 is CASSLEPGGDYGYTF. Written as DNA, the CDR3 is TGTGCCAGCAGCTTAGAACCAGGGGGAGACTATGGCTACACCTTC.

The chain joins TRBV6-2 or TRBV6-3 to TRBJ1-2; D uncertain. The V end lost 3 bases, the J end lost 8 bases, and 19 bases lay between the germline ends. CDR3 length: 15 residues. CDR1 MNHEY and CDR2 SVGEGT come from the germline V gene. The CDR3 protein is CASSYSRPVFGGYTF. The CDR3 DNA reads as TGTGCCAGCAGTTATTCCAGACCGGTTTTCGGGGGCTACACCTTC.

The CDR3 spells CASSEGTGAKTQYF. The CDR3 DNA reads TGCGCCAGCAGTGAGGGGACAGGGGCCAAGACCCAGTACTTC. V usage is TRBV10-1 and J usage is TRBJ2-5; 10 nucleotides line up with TRBD1. V was clipped by 2 bases and J by 6 bases; unmatched bases: 3. The germline V gene encodes CDR1 WNHNN and CDR2 SYGVQD (reference sequence). The CDR3 is made up of 14 amino acids.

The chain has TRBV27 and TRBJ1-2; tentatively, D is TRBD1 (6 bases). Per the germline V gene, CDR1 is MNHEY and CDR2 is SMNVEV (reference sequence). The V gene lost 6 bases and the J gene lost 0 bases, with 14 bases spanning the gap. The length of the CDR3 is 15 residues. In DNA, the CDR3 is TGTGCCAGCAGGGGGGACACAACCGCTAACTATGGCTACACCTTC. As protein: CASRGDTTANYGYTF.

The V and J genes are TRBV3-1 (or the pseudogene TRBV3-2) and TRBJ1-2, with D possibly matching TRBD1 (5 bases). The CDR3 length is 14 residues. V was shortened by 0 bases and J by 2 bases, with 7 bases between the two germline ends. The germline V gene encodes CDR1 LGHDT and CDR2 YNNKEL (reference sequence). CDR3: CASSQDPGNYGYTF. The CDR3 DNA is TGTGCCAGCAGCCAAGATCCAGGGAACTATGGCTACACCTTC.

The chain employs TRBV29-1 and TRBJ2-3; 10 bases map to TRBD1. The CDR3 loop spans 14 amino acids. Trimming cost V 6 bases and J 0 bases; bases outside gene matches: 3. Per the germline V gene, CDR1 is SQVTM and CDR2 is ANQGSEA. The CDR3 here is CSVRQGASTDTQYF. In DNA form, the CDR3 reads TGCAGCGTGAGACAGGGGGCTAGCACAGATACGCAGTATTTT.

The chain employs TRBV5-6 and TRBJ2-5, with TRBD1 matching over 8 bases. This CDR3 has 14 residues. CDR1 SGHDT and CDR2 YYEEEE come from the germline V gene. The ends lost 2 bases at V and 2 bases at J; junction bases unmatched: 2. Here the CDR3 reads CASSFRQGQETQYF. The CDR3 nucleotides read TGTGCCAGCAGCTTTCGACAGGGGCAAGAGACCCAGTACTTC.

CDR3 in DNA: TGTGCCAGCAGTGCGAGCACTTACAATGAGCAGTTCTTC. Amino acid sequence: CASSASTYNEQFF. J is TRBJ2-1 and V is TRBV6-2 or TRBV6-3; D is uncertain. CDR1 is MNHEY and CDR2 is SVGEGT in the germline V gene. V was clipped by 5 bases and J by 4 bases, with 9 bases between them. The length of the CDR3 is 13 residues.

The gene calls are TRBV19 and TRBJ2-3; 9 positions agree with TRBD2. The CDR3 extends over 15 amino acids. V shed 3 bases, J shed 5 bases, and the junction held 6 bases outside the gene matches. Germline V CDR1 and CDR2: LNHDA, SQIVND (reference sequence). The CDR3 loop reads CASSMGLAGQDTQYF. Written as DNA, the CDR3 is TGTGCCAGTAGTATGGGTCTAGCGGGACAAGATACGCAGTATTTT.

This sequence joins TRBV30 and TRBJ2-1, with a weak D call TRBD2 (6 bases). V was clipped by 0 bases and J by 6 bases, with 9 bases between them. Per the germline V gene, CDR1 is GTSNPN and CDR2 is SVGIG (reference sequence). The CDR3 runs to 13 residues. CDR3 residues: CAWSVGLRNEQFF. The CDR3 DNA reads as TGTGCCTGGAGTGTGGGACTTCGCAATGAGCAGTTCTTC.

V and J are TRBV29-1 and TRBJ1-2, with a tentative D call TRBD1 (6 bases). Germline CDR1 SQVTM, CDR2 ANQGSEA. V lost 7 bases to trimming and J lost 4 bases, with 13 bases between them. The CDR3 is 12 residues long. CDR3 coding DNA: TGCAGCGCAAGGGACACGGCCTATGGCTACACCTTC. Protein: CSARDTAYGYTF.

The rearrangement uses TRBV5-1 and TRBJ2-7; 9 bases align to TRBD1. Germline assignment: CDR1 SGHRS and CDR2 YFSETQ. Unmatched junction bases numbered 16, after V lost 5 bases and J lost 7 bases. This CDR3 is built from 16 residues. The CDR3 DNA follows: TGCGCCAGCAGTTTTGGTGCTGGGACAGGGCCCGAAGAGCAGTACTTC. This sequence encodes CASSFGAGTGPEEQYF.

This rearrangement joins TRBV9 to TRBJ1-2; D perhaps matches TRBD1 (5 bases). CDR3 length: 14 residues. Looked up from germline, CDR1 is SGDLS and CDR2 is YYNGEE. Trimming pared 0 bases from V and 2 bases from J, leaving 8 bases between. The CDR3 is CASSVAGLNYGYTF. In DNA form, the CDR3 reads TGTGCCAGCAGCGTAGCGGGACTGAACTATGGCTACACCTTC.

This clone was recorded a few times. Other DNA sequences from this sample encode an identical CDR3 as well. The J gene is TRBJ1-4, the V gene TRBV6-5; D possibly corresponds to TRBD1 (6 bases). The CDR3 runs 14 residues. V was cut by 4 bases and J by 8 bases, with 14 bases left in between. In germline, CDR1 is MNHEY, CDR2 SVGAGI. The CDR3 protein is CASSSRTDGEKLFF. As DNA, the CDR3 is TGTGCCAGCAGTTCTCGGACAGATGGGGAAAAACTGTTTTTT.

This chain joins TRBV14 and TRBJ1-1, with D perhaps TRBD1 (5 bases). CDR1 SGHDN and CDR2 FVKESK come from the germline V gene. V dropped 5 bases and J dropped 1 base, with 11 bases sitting between them. The CDR3 has 14 residues. This CDR3 is CASSSIDRNTEAFF. CDR3 DNA: TGTGCCAGCAGCTCGATCGACAGGAACACTGAAGCTTTCTTT.

V is TRBV6-5 and J is TRBJ1-4; possibly TRBD1 for D (6 bases). This CDR3 is 14 amino acids long. Trimming pared 8 bases from V and 8 bases from J, leaving 18 bases between. Per germline, CDR1 MNHEY and CDR2 SVGAGI. The CDR3 region is CASPHQGGEEKLFF. CDR3 nucleotides: TGTGCCAGCCCACACCAAGGGGGGGAAGAAAAACTGTTTTTT.

The V call is TRBV20-1, the J call TRBJ2-5; maybe TRBD2 (6 bases). V shed 3 bases and J shed 5 bases, with 16 bases lying between them. Germline V gene lookup returns CDR1 DFQATT and CDR2 SNEGSKA (reference sequence). The CDR3 loop spans 14 amino acids. The CDR3 DNA sequence: TGCAGTGCTAGTAGGCAACTAGCTGATGAGACCCAGTACTTC. Translated: CSASRQLADETQYF.

This clone has a single count. The chain has TRBV18 and TRBJ1-6; possible D gene TRBD1, 6 bases. From germline, CDR1 is KGHSH and CDR2 LQKENI. The CDR3 has 16 amino acids. Trimming shortened V by 2 bases and J by 2 bases, and 10 bases separated the two germline ends. CDR3 DNA sequence: TGTGCCAGCTCACCAAGGGGGACCCCCTATAATTCACCCCTCCACTTT. Amino acids: CASSPRGTPYNSPLHF. The full variable domain, completed using reference TRBV18 and TRBJ1-6, is NAGVMQNPRHLVRRRGQEARLRCSPMKGHSHVYWYRQLPEEGLKFMVYLQKENIIDESGMPKERFSAEFPKEGPSILRIQQVVRGDSAAYFCASSPRGTPYNSPLHFGNGTRLTVT.

This clone has more than one count but fewer than ten. V gene TRBV6-1 combines with J gene TRBJ1-2, with D hard to call. The germline CDR1 and CDR2 sequences are MNHNS and SASEGT. This CDR3 is built from 12 residues. Trimming removed 3 bases from V and 2 bases from J, with 4 bases in between. The CDR3 DNA sequence: TGTGCCAGCAGTGACAGAAACTATGGCTACACCTTC. Translated, it gives CASSDRNYGYTF.

The chain combines TRBV5-4 with TRBJ2-1; 11 bases fit TRBD2. V lost 2 bases to trimming and J lost 0 bases; unmatched junction nucleotides: 10. Germline V gives CDR1 SGHNT, CDR2 YYREEE (reference sequence). The CDR3 is 19 amino acids. The CDR3 here is CASSLLLVAGGSSYNEQFF. DNA of the CDR3: TGTGCCAGCAGCTTACTACTCGTAGCGGGGGGGAGCTCCTACAATGAGCAGTTCTTC.

V gene TRBV30 combines with J gene TRBJ1-2, with D perhaps TRBD1 (5 bases). The germline gives CDR1 GTSNPN, CDR2 SVGIG (reference sequence). CDR3 size: 17 residues. The V gene lost 0 bases and the J gene lost 6 bases, with 23 bases spanning the gap. Written as DNA, the CDR3 is TGTGCCTGGAGTGTACGAGTCAGGGAAGGCGGAAGGAATGGCTACACCTTC. Translated, it gives CAWSVRVREGGRNGYTF.